Below, 8 T cell receptor beta chains from the same sample are listed, as sequenced in a study of T cell repertoires in cytomegalovirus infection. Each CDR3 protein gets one entry after TCRdb re-called the reads with MiXCR. The table includes some 110,000 distinct CDR3 sequences, over 9% detected once. These receptors' targets are unknown. Sequencing was done on a sample of PBMCs, sequenced either directly or after in vitro stimulation (not recorded which). The receptors shown here come from a human donor in good health (CMV status not recorded). Some clones in this sample may be carry-over from other donors' samples.

A few counts support this clonotype. The rearrangement joins TRBV12-3 or TRBV12-4 to TRBJ2-5; 8 bases are a match to TRBD2. This CDR3 has 15 amino acids. Trimming removed 3 bases from V and 7 bases from J; junction bases left unmatched: 10. The CDR3 DNA reads as TGTGCCAGCAGTTTGACGGTCGGGGGGGCGGGGACCCAGTACTTC. Residues: CASSLTVGGAGTQYF.

Points on this clonotype: At one end, the junction sequence differs from germline, possibly due to a read error. The V call is TRBV7-6, the J call TRBJ2-2, with D possibly being TRBD1 (5 bases). CDR3 size: 14 residues. The germline gives CDR1 SGHVS, CDR2 FNYEAQ. CDR3 DNA sequence: TGTGCTAGCAGTCAAGACAGACACACCGGGGAGCTGTTTTTT. It is translated as CASSQDRHTGELFF.

This clonotype appeared many times. This rearrangement joins TRBV7-2 to TRBJ1-1; a weak D match, TRBD1 (5 bases). The CDR3 extends over 15 amino acids. Trimming removed 5 bases at V and 4 bases at J, with 17 bases between. Germline V gene data show CDR1 as SGHTA and CDR2 as FQGNSA. CDR3 protein: CASSPDRGRSTEAFF. The DNA for the CDR3 is TGTGCCAGCAGCCCGGATAGGGGCAGGAGCACTGAAGCTTTCTTT.

The chain carries TRBV20-1 and TRBJ2-5, with 9 bases that match TRBD2. The V gene end was trimmed by 6 bases and the J gene end by 0 bases; junction bases not matched to a gene: 8. Germline V gene sequence: CDR1 DFQATT, CDR2 SNEGSKA (reference sequence). The CDR3 runs 15 residues. CDR3 in DNA: TGCAGTGCCTGCCGGGCTAGCGGGAACCAAGAGACCCAGTACTTC. Amino acid sequence: CSACRASGNQETQYF.

This clonotype was counted a few times. The rearrangement links TRBV6-6 to TRBJ1-5, with D possibly being TRBD1 (5 bases). V lost 6 bases and J 4 bases, leaving 13 bases between the germline ends. Per germline, CDR1 MNHNY and CDR2 SVGAGI (reference sequence). The CDR3 is 14 amino acids. The CDR3 nucleotides are TGTGCCAGCAGAGAGGGACTAAGAAATCAGCCCCAGCATTTT. The encoded protein is CASREGLRNQPQHF.

The table lists this clonotype with many counts. The chain recombines TRBV12-3 or TRBV12-4 with TRBJ2-7; D uncertain. Between the trimmed V and J ends, which lost 5 bases and 6 bases, there was a span of 20 bases. The CDR3 has 15 amino acids. CDR3 sequence: CASSIRSSLGSEQYV. The CDR3 DNA sequence: TGTGCCAGCAGTATAAGGTCTAGTTTGGGATCCGAGCAGTACGTC.

A remark on this clonotype: A much larger clone lies one base from this, so it may be a read error. The chain joins TRBV7-9 to TRBJ2-1; 7 nucleotides agree with TRBD2. Per germline, CDR1 SEHNR and CDR2 FQNEAQ (reference sequence). CDR3 length: 14 residues. The chain's CDR3 is CAVRLASSYKEQFF. DNA for the CDR3: TGTGCCGTCCGACTAGCAAGCTCCTACAAAGAGCAGTTCTTC.

The chain is built from TRBV6-5 and TRBJ2-3, with D perhaps matching TRBD2 (5 bases). Germline CDR1 MNHEY, CDR2 SVGAGI. Trimming shortened V by 0 bases and J by 4 bases, and 14 bases separated the two germline ends. The CDR3 consists of 16 residues. DNA for the CDR3: TGTGCCAGCAGTTACTCGACTGTGGGAGCCCCAGATACGCAGTATTTT. Encoded protein: CASSYSTVGAPDTQYF.